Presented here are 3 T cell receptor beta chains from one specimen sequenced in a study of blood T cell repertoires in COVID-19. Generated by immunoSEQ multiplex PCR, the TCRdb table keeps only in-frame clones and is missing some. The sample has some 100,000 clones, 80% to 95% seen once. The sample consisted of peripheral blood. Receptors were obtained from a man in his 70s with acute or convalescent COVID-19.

The CDR3 DNA reads as TGTGCCAGCAGTTTGTTCGGGACAGGGAATTCACCCCTCCACTTT. Residues: CASSLFGTGNSPLHF. The rearrangement uses TRBV27 and TRBJ1-6; 9 bases match TRBD1. CDR3 length: 15 amino acids. CDR1 is MNHEY and CDR2 is SMNVEV in the germline V gene (reference sequence). Trimming removed 3 bases from V and 7 bases from J; junction bases left unmatched: 4.

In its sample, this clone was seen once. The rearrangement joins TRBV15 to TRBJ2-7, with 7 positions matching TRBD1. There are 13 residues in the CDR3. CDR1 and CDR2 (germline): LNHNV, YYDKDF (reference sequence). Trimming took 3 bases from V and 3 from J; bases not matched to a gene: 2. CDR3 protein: CATSRGQFYEQYF. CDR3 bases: TGTGCCACCAGCAGGGGACAGTTCTACGAGCAGTACTTC. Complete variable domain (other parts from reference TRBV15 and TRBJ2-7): DAMVIQNPRYQVTQFGKPVTLSCSQTLNHNVMYWYQQKSSQAPKLLFHYYDKDFNNEADTPDNFQSRRPNTSFCFLDIRSPGLGDTAMYLCATSRGQFYEQYFGPGTRLTVT.

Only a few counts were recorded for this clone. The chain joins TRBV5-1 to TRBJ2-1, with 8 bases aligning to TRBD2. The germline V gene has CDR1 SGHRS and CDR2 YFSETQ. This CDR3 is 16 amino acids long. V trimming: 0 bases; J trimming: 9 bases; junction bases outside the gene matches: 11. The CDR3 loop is CASSLAGGLGIVEQFF. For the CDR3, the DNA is TGCGCCAGCAGCTTGGCCGGGGGACTAGGAATCGTTGAGCAGTTCTTC.